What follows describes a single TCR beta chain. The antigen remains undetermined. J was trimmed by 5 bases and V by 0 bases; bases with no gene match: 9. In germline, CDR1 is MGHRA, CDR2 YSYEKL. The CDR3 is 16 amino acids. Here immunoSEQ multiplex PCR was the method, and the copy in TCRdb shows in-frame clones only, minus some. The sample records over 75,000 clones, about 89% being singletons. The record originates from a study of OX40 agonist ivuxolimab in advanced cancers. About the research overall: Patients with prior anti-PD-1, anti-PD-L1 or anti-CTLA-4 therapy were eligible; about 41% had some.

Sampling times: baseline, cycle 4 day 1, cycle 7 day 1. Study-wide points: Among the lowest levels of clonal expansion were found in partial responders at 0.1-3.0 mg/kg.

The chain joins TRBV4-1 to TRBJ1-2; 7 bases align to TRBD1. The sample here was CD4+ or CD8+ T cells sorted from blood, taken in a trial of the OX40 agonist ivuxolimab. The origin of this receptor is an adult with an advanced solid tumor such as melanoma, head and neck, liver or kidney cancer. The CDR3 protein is CASSQEGTEALYGYTF. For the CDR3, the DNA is TGCGCCAGCAGCCAAGAGGGGACAGAGGCTCTTTATGGCTACACCTTC.